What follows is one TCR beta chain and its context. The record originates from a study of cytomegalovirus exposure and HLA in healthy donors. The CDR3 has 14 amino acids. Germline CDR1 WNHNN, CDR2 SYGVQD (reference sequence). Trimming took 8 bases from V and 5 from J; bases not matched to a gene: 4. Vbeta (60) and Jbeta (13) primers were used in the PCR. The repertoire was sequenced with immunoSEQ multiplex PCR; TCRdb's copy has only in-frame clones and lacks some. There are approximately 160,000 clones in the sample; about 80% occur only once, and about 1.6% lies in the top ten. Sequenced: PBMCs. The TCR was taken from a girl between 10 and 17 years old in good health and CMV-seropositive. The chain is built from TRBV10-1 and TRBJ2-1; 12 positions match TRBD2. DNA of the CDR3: TGCGCCAGCGGTACTAGCGGGGGGAACAATGAGCAGTTCTTC. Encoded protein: CASGTSGGNNEQFF.